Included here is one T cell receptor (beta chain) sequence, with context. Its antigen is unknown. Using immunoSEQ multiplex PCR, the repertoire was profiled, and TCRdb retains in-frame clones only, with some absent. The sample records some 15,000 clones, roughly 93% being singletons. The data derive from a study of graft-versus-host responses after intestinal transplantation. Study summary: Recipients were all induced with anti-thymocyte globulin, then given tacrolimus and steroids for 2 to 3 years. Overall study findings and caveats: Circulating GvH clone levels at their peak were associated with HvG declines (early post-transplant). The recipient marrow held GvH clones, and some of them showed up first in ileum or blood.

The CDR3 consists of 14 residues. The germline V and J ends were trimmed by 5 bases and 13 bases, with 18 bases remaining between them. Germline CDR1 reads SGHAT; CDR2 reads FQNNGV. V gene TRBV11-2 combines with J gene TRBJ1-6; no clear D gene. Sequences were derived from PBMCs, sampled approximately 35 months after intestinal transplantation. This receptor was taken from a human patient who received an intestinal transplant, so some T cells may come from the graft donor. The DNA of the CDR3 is TGTGCCAGCAGCCAAGAGGAGGGAATGACGCCCCTCCACTTT. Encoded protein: CASSQEEGMTPLHF.